Included here is one TCR beta chain sequence, with context. Its antigen is unknown. After removal of 4 bases from V and 6 bases from J, the junction contained 11 bases not matched to a gene. This CDR3 is built from 16 residues. The germline gives CDR1 SGHTA, CDR2 FQGNSA. Measured with immunoSEQ multiplex PCR; TCRdb has only the in-frame clones, and not every one. The sample has around 550,000 clones; about 95% are singletons. These data come from a study of shared clonotypes between healthy human individuals. Study background: Every donor yielded three CD4 naive, three CD4 memory, two CD8 naive and one CD8 memory plate. General study points: Non-shared clonotypes showed lower generation probabilities than clonotypes common to all four donors.

The sequenced material came from naive CD4+ T cells sorted from blood. Subset in this sample: CD45RA+ positively selected. The clonotype comes from a woman aged 25-40 years in good health. The chain uses TRBV7-2 and TRBJ2-1, with 8 bases identical to TRBD1. The CDR3 is CASSSTPGGGFNEQFF. CDR3 sequence (DNA): TGTGCCAGCAGCTCAACCCCAGGGGGCGGCTTCAATGAGCAGTTCTTC.